Detailed here is one TCR beta chain. Its antigen is still unknown. Base qualities are not provided; no much larger clone lies one nucleotide away. These data are taken from a study of OX40 agonist ivuxolimab in advanced cancers. In the study overall: Ivuxolimab was an agonistic, fully human IgG2 monoclonal antibody directed against OX40 (CD134), a costimulatory receptor. Of the 52 patients in dose escalation, about 20 had hepatocellular carcinoma, roughly 15 had melanoma, 9 had renal cell carcinoma and 9 had head and neck cancer. Intravenous ivuxolimab was administered to patients every 2 weeks at six dose levels: 0.01, 0.1, 0.3, 1.5, 3 and 10 mg/kg. Prior anti-PD-1, anti-PD-L1 or anti-CTLA-4 therapy was permitted, and approximately 40% of dose-escalation patients had received checkpoint inhibitors. Partial responses occurred in three dose-escalation patients, of whom one had hepatocellular carcinoma and two had cutaneous melanoma. Peripheral TCRbeta sequencing aimed to test whether ivuxolimab altered TCR sequence diversity and caused clonal T-cell expansion. The paper covers the monotherapy dose-escalation part of the phase I ivuxolimab trial, which included N ≈ 50 patients. The dose-escalation cohort was about 83% male with a mean age of approximately 60 years, ranging from roughly 23 to 90. Broad study findings and their caveats: At doses of 0.1 to 3.0 mg/kg, clonal expansion of both CD4+ and CD8+ T cells in blood was seen between baseline and week 6. After ivuxolimab, expanded clones were on average more numerous among CD8+ T cells than among CD4+ T cells. In partial responders in the 0.1-3.0 mg/kg groups, normalized peripheral clonal expansion was found to be among the lowest, especially among CD8+ T cells. The antigen specificity of the peripheral T cells that underwent clonal expansion was not determined. Low levels of normalized T-cell clonal expansion were also seen in some patients who did not respond.

To sequence the TCRbeta CDR3 region, genomic DNA was isolated from the sorted cells. TCRbeta CDR3 regions were sequenced using the immunoSEQ Assay. TCRdb took this table from immuneACCESS and kept in-frame rearrangements with V and J called. Such tables lack part of the clones; where checked against another copy, unresolved V genes explain under half of the gap, and the rest is unexplained. This sample holds about 54,000 clones; about 89% were observed only once. Together, the top ten hold roughly 12% of the sample. The trial excluded patients who had a history of autoimmune disease or who were on systemic immunosuppression. In every dose cohort, peripheral blood was drawn for TCR sequencing at baseline, cycle 4 day 1, and cycle 7 day 1. The samples were taken from a phase I, first-in-human, multicenter, open-label dose-escalation trial of ivuxolimab. Adults with locally advanced or metastatic melanoma, renal cell, hepatocellular, or head and neck squamous cell carcinoma were enrolled in the trial. CD4+ and CD8+ T cells were sorted separately from peripheral blood before TCR sequencing.

V is pruned by 6 bases and J by 4 bases, leaving 10 bases of the junction without a gene match. CDR1 and CDR2 (SGHDT, YYEEEE) derive from the germline V gene. The CDR3, cysteine through phenylalanine, is 14 amino acids long. The CDR3 DNA has 42 bases and is translated from base 1. The sequence was obtained from an adult with an advanced solid tumor such as melanoma, head and neck, liver or kidney cancer. The sample here was CD4+ or CD8+ T cells sorted from blood, taken in a trial of the OX40 agonist ivuxolimab. Recombination linked TRBV5-6 to TRBJ2-7; TRBD1 agrees with 7 junctional bases. The CDR3 here reads CASIRRGLGYEQYF. The sequenced DNA is TGTGCCAGCATCCGAAGGGGGCTAGGATACGAGCAGTACTTC.